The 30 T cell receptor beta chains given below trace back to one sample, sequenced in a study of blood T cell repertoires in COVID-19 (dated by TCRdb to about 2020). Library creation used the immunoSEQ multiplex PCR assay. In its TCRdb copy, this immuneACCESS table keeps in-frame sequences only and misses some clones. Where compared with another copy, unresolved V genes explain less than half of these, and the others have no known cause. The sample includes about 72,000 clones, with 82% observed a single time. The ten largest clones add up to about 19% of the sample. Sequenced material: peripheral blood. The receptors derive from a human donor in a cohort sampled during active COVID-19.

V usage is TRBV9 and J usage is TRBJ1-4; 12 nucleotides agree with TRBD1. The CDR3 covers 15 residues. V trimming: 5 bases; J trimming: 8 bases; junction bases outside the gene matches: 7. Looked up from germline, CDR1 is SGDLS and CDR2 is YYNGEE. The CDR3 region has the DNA TGTGCCAGCAGTGGGGACAGGGGGCGTCAAGAAAAACTGTTTTTT. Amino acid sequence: CASSGDRGRQEKLFF.

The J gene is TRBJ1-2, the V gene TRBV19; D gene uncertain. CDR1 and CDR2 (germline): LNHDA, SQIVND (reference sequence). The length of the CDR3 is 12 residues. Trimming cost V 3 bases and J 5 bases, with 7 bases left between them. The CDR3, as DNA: TGTGCCAGTAGTATCGAGGGTTATGGCTACACCTTC. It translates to CASSIEGYGYTF. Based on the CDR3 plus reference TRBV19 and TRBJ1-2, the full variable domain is DGGITQSPKYLFRKEGQNVTLSCEQNLNHDAMYWYRQDPGQGLRLIYYSQIVNDFQKGDIAEGYSVSREKKESFPLTVTSAQKNPTAFYLCASSIEGYGYTFGSGTRLTVV.

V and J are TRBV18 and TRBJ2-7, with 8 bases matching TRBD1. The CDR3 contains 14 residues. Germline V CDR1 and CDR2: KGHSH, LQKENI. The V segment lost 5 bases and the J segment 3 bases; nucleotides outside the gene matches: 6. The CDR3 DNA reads TGTGCCAGCTCATGGACAGGGACTTTCTACGAGCAGTACTTC. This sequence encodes CASSWTGTFYEQYF.

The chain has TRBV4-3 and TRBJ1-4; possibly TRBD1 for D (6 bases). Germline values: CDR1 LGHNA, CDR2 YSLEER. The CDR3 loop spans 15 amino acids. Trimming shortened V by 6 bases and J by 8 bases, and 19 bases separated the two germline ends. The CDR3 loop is CASSQTPTGGEKLFF. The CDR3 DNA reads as TGCGCCAGCAGTCAAACCCCGACAGGAGGCGAAAAACTGTTTTTT.

The chain's CDR3 is CASSLYGAEQPQHF. The CDR3 nucleotides are TGTGCCAGCAGCTTATATGGGGCTGAACAGCCCCAGCATTTT. The gene calls are TRBV7-2 and TRBJ1-5, with TRBD1 as a possible D gene (5 bases). V dropped 2 bases and J dropped 7 bases, with 12 bases sitting between them. The CDR3 consists of 14 residues. CDR1 is SGHTA, CDR2 FQGNSA, per germline.

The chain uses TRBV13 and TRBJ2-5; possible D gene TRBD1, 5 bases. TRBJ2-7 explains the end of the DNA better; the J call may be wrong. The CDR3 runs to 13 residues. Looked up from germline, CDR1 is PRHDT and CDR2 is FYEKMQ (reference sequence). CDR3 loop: CASSLMQGNEQYF. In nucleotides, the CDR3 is TGTGCCAGCAGCTTAATGCAGGGCAACGAGCAGTACTTC.

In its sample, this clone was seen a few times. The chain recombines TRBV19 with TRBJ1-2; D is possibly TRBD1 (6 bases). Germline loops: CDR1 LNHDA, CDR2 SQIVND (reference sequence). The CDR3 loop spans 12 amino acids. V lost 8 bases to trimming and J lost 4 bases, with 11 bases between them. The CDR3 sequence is CASAGAGYGYTF. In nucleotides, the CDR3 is TGTGCCAGTGCAGGGGCTGGCTATGGCTACACCTTC.

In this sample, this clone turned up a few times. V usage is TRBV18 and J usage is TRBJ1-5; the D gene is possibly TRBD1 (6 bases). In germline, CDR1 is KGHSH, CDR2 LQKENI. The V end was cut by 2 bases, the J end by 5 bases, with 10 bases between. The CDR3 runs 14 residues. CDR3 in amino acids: CASSPGGRDQPQHF. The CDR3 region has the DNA TGTGCCAGCTCACCAGGGGGCAGGGATCAGCCCCAGCATTTT.

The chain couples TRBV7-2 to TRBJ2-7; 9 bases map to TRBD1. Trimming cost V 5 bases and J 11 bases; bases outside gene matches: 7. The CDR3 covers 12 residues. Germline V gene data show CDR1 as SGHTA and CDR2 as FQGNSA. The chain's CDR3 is CASSTWTGDKYF. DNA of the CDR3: TGTGCCAGCAGCACCTGGACAGGGGATAAGTACTTC.

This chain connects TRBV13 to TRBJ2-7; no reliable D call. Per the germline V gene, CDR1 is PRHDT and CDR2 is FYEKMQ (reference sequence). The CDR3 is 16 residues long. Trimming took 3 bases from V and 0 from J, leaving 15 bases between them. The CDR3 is CASSFSPEVGSYEQYF. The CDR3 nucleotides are TGTGCCAGCAGCTTTTCCCCCGAGGTGGGCTCCTACGAGCAGTACTTC.

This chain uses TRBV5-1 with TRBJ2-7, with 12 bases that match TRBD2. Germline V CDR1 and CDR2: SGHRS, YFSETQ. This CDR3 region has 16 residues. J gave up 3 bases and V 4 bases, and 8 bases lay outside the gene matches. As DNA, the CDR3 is TGCGCCAGCAGCCCAGGGACTAGCGGGTATGACTACGAGCAGTACTTC. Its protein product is CASSPGTSGYDYEQYF.

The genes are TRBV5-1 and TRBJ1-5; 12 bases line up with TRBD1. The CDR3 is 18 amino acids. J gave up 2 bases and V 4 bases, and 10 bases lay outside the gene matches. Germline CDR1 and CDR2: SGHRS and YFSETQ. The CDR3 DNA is TGCGCCAGCAGCATAGGGACAGGGGGCGCATTAGGCAATCAGCCCCAGCATTTT. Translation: CASSIGTGGALGNQPQHF.

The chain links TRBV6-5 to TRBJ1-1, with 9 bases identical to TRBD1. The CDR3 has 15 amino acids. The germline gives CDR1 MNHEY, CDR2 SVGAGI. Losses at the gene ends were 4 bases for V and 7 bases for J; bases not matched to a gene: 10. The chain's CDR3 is CASSSRRDRAVEAFF. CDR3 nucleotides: TGTGCCAGCAGTTCCCGCCGGGACAGGGCTGTTGAAGCTTTCTTT.

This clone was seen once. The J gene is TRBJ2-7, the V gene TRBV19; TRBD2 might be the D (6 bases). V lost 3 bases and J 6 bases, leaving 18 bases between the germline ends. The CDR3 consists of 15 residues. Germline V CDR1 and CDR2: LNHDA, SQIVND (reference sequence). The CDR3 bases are TGTGCCAGTAGTATCGGTTTGGGGGGACCTGCCGAGCAGTACTTC. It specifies CASSIGLGGPAEQYF.

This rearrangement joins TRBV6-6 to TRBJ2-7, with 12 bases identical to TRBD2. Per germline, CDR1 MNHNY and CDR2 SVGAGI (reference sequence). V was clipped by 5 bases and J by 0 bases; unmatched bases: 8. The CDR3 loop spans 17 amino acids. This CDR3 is CASSPLGLAGNSYEQYF. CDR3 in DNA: TGTGCCAGCAGTCCGCTAGGACTAGCGGGGAACTCCTACGAGCAGTACTTC.

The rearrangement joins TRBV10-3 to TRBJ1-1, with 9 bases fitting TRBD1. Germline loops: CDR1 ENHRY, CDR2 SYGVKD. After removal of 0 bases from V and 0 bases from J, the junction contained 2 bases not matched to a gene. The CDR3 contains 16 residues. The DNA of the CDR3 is TGTGCCATCAGTGAGTCGGGACAGGGCTTGAACACTGAAGCTTTCTTT. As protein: CAISESGQGLNTEAFF.

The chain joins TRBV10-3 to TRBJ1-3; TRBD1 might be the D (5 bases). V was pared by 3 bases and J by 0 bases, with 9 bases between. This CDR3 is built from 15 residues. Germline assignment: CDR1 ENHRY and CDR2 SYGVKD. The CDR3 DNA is TGTGCCATCAGTGATGCGACAGTCTCTGGAAACACCATATATTTT. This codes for CAISDATVSGNTIYF.

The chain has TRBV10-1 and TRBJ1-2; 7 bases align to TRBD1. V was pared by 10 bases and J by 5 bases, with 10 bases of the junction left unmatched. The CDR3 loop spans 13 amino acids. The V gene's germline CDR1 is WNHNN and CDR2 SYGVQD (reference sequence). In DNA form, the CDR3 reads TGCGCCAACCTGGGACAGACCCCTTATGGCTACACCTTC. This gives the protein CANLGQTPYGYTF.

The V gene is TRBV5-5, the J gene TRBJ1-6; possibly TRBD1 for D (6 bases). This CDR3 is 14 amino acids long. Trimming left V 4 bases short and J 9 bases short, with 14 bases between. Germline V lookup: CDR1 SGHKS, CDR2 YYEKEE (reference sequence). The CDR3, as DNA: TGTGCCAGCAGCGACCGGGACACTCCTTCACCCCTCCACTTT. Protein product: CASSDRDTPSPLHF.

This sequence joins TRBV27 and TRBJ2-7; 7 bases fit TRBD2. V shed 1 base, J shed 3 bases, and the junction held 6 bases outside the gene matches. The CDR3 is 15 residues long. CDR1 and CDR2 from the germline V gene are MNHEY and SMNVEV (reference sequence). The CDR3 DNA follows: TGTGCCAGCAGTTTATATGGGGGGGGTGACTACGAGCAGTACTTC. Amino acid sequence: CASSLYGGGDYEQYF.

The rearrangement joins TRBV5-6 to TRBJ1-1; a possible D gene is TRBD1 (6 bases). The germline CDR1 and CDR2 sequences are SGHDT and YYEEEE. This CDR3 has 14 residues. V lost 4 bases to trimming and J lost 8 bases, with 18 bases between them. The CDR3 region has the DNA TGTGCCAGCAGCCCATTGGGGGCAGGATGGGAAGCTTTCTTT. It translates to CASSPLGAGWEAFF.

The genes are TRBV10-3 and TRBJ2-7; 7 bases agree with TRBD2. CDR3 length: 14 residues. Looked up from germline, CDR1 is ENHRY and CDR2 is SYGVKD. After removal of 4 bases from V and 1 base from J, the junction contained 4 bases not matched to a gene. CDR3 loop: CAISVQAGSYEQYF. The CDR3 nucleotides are TGTGCCATCAGTGTTCAAGCGGGGTCCTACGAGCAGTACTTC.

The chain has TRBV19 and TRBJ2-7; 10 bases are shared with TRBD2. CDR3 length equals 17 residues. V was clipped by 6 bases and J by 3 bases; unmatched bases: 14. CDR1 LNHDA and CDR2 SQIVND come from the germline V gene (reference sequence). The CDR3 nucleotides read TGTGCCAGTAGCTCAACTTTAGCGGGGGGTAAGGTCTACGAGCAGTACTTC. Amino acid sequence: CASSSTLAGGKVYEQYF.

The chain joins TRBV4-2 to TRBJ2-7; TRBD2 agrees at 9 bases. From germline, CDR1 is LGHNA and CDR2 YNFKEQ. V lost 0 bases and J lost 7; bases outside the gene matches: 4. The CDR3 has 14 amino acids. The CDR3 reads CASSQDRLADEQYF. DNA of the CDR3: TGTGCCAGCAGCCAAGATAGACTAGCGGATGAGCAGTACTTC.

CDR3 nucleotides: TGTGCCAGCGCGACAGGGGTGGGGTATGGCTACACCTTC. Residues: CASATGVGYGYTF. The chain links TRBV6-6 to TRBJ1-2, with 8 bases identical to TRBD1. The CDR3 is 13 residues long. The V gene end was trimmed by 8 bases and the J gene end by 5 bases; junction bases not matched to a gene: 7. CDR1 is MNHNY, CDR2 SVGAGI, per germline (reference sequence).

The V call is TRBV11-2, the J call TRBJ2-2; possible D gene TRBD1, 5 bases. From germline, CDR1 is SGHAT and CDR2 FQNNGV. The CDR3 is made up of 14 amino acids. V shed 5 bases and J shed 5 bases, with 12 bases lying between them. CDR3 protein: CASSDTPGTGELFF. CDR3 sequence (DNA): TGTGCCAGCAGCGATACCCCAGGGACCGGGGAGCTGTTTTTT.

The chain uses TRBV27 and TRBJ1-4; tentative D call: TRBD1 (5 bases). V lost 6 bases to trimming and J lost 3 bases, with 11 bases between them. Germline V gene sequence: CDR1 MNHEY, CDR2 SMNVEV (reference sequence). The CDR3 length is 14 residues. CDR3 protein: CASRGGWANEKLFF. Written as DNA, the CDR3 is TGTGCCAGCAGGGGGGGTTGGGCTAATGAAAAACTGTTTTTT.

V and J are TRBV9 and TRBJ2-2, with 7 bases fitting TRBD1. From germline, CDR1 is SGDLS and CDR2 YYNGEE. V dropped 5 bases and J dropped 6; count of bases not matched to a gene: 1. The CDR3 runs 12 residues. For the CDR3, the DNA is TGTGCCAGCAGTCAGGGGGCCGGGGAGCTGTTTTTT. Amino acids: CASSQGAGELFF. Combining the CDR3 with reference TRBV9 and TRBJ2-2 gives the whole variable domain DSGVTQTPKHLITATGQRVTLRCSPRSGDLSVYWYQQSLDQGLQFLIQYYNGEERAKGNILERFSAQQFPDLHSELNLSSLELGDSALYFCASSQGAGELFFGEGSRLTVL.

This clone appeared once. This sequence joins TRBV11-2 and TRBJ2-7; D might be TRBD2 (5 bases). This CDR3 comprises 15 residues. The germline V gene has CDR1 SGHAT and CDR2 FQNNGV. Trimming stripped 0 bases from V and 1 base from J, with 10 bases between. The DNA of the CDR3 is TGTGCCAGCAGCTTAGAGGCTAGCTGGTCCTACGAGCAGTACTTC. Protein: CASSLEASWSYEQYF.

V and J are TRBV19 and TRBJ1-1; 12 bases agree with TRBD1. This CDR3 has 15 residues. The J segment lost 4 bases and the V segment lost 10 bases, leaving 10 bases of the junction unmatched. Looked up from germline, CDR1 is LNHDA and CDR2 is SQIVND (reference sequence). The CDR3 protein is CATKPGQGALTEAFF. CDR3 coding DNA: TGTGCCACTAAGCCGGGACAGGGGGCTCTCACTGAAGCTTTCTTT.